This TCR beta chain is from a study of blood T cell repertoires in COVID-19 (dated by TCRdb to about 2020). As for the study more broadly: Samples covering the acute and convalescent phases of COVID-19 were provided by collaborators in the United States, Italy and Spain. The material from the prospective study consisted of cDNA or gDNA derived from T cells, B-cell-depleted T cells, or PBMCs. Deeply sampled blood TCRbeta repertoires from subjects exposed to, actively infected with, or recovered from COVID-19 were included in the dataset. The repertoires were released in a freely available public database intended as a resource for research on the immune response to SARS-CoV-2. Samples came from the ongoing ImmuneRACE study (first 160 participants) plus 1,254 subjects from 6 global collaborators. Sample metadata almost always included a de-identified subject ID, COVID-19 status, age in years and sex. HLA class I and class II types, where available, came from metadata supplied by the sample provider rather than from assay-based typing. Results the study describes overall, beyond this receptor: The quantity of clinical and demographic metadata differed by source and by participant and was supplied without curation.

Enrolling through a virtual design, the prospective study's participants ranged in age from roughly 18 to 100 years and lived across 20 to 30 United States geographic areas. Cohort assignment in the prospective study relied on participant-reported clinical history from a screening survey and a study questionnaire. Each participant in the prospective study had whole blood, serum and a nasopharyngeal or oropharyngeal swab collected by mobile phlebotomists. Over an approximately 2-month period, participants in the prospective study had the option of providing additional blood draws and questionnaires. Before DNA extraction, prospective study blood samples were shipped either frozen or at room temperature. V sheds 2 bases and J sheds 4 bases, leaving 11 bases between their ends. The CDR3 runs 14 amino acids, cysteine and phenylalanine included. The entry retains the CDR3 DNA only, 42 bases that are in frame from base 1. The CDR1 and CDR2 encoded by the germline V gene are MDHEN and SYDVKM.

To note about this clone: There is no known antigen for this receptor. The input lacks base qualities; no much larger clone sits a single base away.

The immunoSEQ Assay, a bias-controlled multiplex PCR, was used to amplify TCRbeta CDR3 regions from genomic DNA. The paper's processing steps were these. The number of nucleated cells in each sample was estimated from the amplification of reference gene primers within the assay. To quantify the absolute abundance of each unique TCRbeta CDR3 rearrangement, sequence reads were collapsed and filtered. For each sample, productive Simpson clonality was calculated as the square root of Simpson's diversity index across productive rearrangements. TCRdb holds this immuneACCESS table with in-frame rearrangements only. Some clones are missing; in checked studies, unresolved V genes explain under half, and the rest has no known cause. D and trimming were read from the DNA, whereas the V and J calls and clone size are those reported in that table. The sample contains 250,000 to 350,000 clones, 90% of them found a single time. Of the sample, less than 2% falls within the top ten clones.

The sequence joins TRBV28 to TRBJ1-2, with TRBD1 perhaps the D gene, on 5 matching bases. This clonotype originated in a woman aged 18 to 35 with acute COVID-19. The sample was PBMCs or T cells enriched from blood (not recorded which). The encoded CDR3 is CASSLGRAGYGYTF. The DNA sequence is as follows: TGTGCCAGCAGTTTAGGCAGGGCAGGCTATGGCTACACCTTC.